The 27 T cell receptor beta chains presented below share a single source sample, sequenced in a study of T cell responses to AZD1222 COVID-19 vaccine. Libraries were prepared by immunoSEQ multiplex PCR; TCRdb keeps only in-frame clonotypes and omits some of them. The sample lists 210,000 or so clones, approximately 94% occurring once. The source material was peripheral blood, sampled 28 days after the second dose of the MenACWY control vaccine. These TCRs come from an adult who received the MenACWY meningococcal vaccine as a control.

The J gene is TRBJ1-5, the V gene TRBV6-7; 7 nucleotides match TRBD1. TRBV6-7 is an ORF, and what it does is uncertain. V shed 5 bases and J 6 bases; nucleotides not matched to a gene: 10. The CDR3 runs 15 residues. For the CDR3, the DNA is TGTGCCAGCAGTCGGGACAGCAACGAATTTCAGCCCCAGCATTTT. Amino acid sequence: CASSRDSNEFQPQHF.

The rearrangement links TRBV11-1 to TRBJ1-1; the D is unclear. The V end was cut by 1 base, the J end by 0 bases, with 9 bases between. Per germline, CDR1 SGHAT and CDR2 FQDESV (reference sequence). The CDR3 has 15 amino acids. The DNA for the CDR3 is TGTGCCAGCAGCTTAGGTCGGGCAGTGAACACTGAAGCTTTCTTT. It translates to CASSLGRAVNTEAFF.

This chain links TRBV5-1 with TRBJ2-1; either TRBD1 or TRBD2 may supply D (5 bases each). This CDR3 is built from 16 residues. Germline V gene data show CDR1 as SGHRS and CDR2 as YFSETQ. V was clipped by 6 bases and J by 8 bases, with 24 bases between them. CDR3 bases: TGCGCCAGCACGAAGAGGGGACCCAGCCCAAGTGATGAGCAGTTCTTC. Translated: CASTKRGPSPSDEQFF.

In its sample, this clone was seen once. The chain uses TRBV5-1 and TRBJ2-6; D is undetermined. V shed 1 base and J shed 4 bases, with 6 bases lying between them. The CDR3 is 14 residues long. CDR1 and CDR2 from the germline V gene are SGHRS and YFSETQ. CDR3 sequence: CASSLLGGANVLTF. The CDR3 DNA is TGCGCCAGCAGCTTGCTGGGAGGGGCCAACGTCCTGACTTTC.

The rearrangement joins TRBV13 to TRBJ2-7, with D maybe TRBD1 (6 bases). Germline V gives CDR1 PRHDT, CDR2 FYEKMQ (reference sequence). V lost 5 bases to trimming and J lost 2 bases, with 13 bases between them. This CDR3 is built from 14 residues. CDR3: CASSADRFAYEQYF. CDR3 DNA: TGTGCCAGCAGCGCGGACAGATTTGCCTACGAGCAGTACTTC.

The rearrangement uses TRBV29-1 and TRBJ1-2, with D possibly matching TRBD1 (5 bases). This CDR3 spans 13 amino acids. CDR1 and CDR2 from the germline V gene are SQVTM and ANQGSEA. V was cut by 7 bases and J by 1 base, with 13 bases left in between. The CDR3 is CSAELQDNYGYTF. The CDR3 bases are TGCAGCGCCGAATTACAGGATAACTATGGCTACACCTTC.

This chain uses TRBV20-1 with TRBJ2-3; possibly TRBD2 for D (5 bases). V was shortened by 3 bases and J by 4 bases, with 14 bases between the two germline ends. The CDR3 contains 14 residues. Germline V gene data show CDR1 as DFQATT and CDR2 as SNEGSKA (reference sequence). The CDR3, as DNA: TGCAGTGCTAGTTCCTGGACTTCCTCAGATACGCAGTATTTT. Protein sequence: CSASSWTSSDTQYF.

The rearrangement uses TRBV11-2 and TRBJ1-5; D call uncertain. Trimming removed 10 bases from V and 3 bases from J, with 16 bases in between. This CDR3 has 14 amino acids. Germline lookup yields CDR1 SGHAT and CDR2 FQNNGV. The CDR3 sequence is CATPGREVNQPQHF. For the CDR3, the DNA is TGTGCCACCCCGGGGAGGGAGGTCAATCAGCCCCAGCATTTT.

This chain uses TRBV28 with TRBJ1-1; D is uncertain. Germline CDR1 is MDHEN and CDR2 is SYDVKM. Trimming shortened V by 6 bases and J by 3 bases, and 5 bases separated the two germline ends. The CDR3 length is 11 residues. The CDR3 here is CASRSYTEAFF. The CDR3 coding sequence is TGTGCCAGCAGGTCATACACTGAAGCTTTCTTT.

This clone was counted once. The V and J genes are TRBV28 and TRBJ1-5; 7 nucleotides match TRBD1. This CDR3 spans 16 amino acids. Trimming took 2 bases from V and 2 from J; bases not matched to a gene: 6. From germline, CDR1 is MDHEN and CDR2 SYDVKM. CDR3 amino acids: CASSLTGVPGNQPQHF. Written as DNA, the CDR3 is TGTGCCAGCAGTTTAACAGGGGTTCCGGGCAATCAGCCCCAGCATTTT.

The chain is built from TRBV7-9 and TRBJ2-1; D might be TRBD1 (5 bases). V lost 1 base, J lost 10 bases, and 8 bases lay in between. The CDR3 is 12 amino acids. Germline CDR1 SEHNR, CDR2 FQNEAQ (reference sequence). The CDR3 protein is CASSLESGEQFF. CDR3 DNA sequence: TGTGCCAGCAGCTTAGAGTCAGGGGAGCAGTTCTTC.

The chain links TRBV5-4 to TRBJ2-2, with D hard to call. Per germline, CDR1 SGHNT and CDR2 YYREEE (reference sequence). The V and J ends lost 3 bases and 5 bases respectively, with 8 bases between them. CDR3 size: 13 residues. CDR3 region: CASSSVGTGELFF. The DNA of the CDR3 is TGTGCCAGCAGCTCGGTCGGGACCGGGGAGCTGTTTTTT.

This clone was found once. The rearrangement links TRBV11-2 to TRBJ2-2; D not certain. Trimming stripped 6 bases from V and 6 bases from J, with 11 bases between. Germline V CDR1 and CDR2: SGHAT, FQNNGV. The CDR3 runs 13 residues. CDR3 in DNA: TGTGCCAGCAGTCACGGCCCCTCCGGGGAGCTGTTTTTT. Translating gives CASSHGPSGELFF.

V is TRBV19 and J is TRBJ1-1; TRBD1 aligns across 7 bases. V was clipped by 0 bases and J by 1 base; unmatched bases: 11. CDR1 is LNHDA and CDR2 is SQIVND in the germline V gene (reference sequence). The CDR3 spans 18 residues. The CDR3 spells CASSIDFDRVGGNTEAFF. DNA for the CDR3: TGTGCCAGTAGTATAGATTTCGACAGGGTAGGGGGGAACACTGAAGCTTTCTTT. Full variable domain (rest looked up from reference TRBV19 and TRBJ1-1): DGGITQSPKYLFRKEGQNVTLSCEQNLNHDAMYWYRQDPGQGLRLIYYSQIVNDFQKGDIAEGYSVSREKKESFPLTVTSAQKNPTAFYLCASSIDFDRVGGNTEAFFGQGTRLTVV.

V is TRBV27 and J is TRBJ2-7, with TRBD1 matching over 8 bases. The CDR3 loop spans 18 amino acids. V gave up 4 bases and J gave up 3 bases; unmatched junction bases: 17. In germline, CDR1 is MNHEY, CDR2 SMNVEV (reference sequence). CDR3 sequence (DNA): TGTGCCAGCAGTTCCCAGTACGACCCGGGACAGGTGGGCTACGAGCAGTACTTC. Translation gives CASSSQYDPGQVGYEQYF.

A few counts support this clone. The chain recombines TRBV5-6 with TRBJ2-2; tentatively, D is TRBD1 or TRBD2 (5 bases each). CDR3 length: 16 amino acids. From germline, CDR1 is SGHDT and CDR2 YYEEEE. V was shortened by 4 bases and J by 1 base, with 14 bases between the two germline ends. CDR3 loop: CASSPDRGRNTGELFF. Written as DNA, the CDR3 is TGTGCCAGCAGCCCCGACCGGGGACGGAACACCGGGGAGCTGTTTTTT.

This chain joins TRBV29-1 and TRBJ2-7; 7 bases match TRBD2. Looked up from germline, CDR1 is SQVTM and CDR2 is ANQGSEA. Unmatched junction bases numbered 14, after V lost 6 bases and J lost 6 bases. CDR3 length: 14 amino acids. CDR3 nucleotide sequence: TGCAGCGTATCGAGCGGGGCCTTTGACGGCGAGCAGTACTTC. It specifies CSVSSGAFDGEQYF.

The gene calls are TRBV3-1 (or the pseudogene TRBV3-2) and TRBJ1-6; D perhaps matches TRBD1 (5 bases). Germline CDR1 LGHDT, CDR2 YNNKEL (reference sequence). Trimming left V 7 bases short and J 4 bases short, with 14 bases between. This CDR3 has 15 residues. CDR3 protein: CASTPGGLYNSPLHF. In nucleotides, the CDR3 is TGTGCCAGCACCCCGGGGGGTCTTTATAATTCACCCCTCCACTTT.

CDR3 DNA: TGTGCCAGCAGCTTTGTCGACAGCACAGATACGCAGTATTTT. It codes for CASSFVDSTDTQYF. The chain joins TRBV5-5 to TRBJ2-3; D ambiguous. CDR3 length: 14 residues. Trimming cost V 2 bases and J 0 bases, with 7 bases left between them. The germline gives CDR1 SGHKS, CDR2 YYEKEE (reference sequence).

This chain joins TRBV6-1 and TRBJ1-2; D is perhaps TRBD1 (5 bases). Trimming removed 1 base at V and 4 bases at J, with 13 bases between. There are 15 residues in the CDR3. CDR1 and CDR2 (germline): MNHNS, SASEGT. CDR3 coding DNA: TGTGCCAGCAGTGAAGACGGGGGATCATCCTATGGCTACACCTTC. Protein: CASSEDGGSSYGYTF.

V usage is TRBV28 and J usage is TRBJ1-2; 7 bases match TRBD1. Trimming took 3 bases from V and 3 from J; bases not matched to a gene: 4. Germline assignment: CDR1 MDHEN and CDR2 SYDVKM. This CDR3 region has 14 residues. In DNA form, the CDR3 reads TGTGCCAGCAGTTTTCAGGGGGGTTACTATGGCTACACCTTC. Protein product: CASSFQGGYYGYTF.

The chain's CDR3 is CATSDGSQETQYF. CDR3 nucleotides: TGTGCCACCAGTGATGGATCCCAAGAGACCCAGTACTTC. The chain employs TRBV24-1 and TRBJ2-5; D ambiguous. The germline V gene has CDR1 KGHDR and CDR2 SFDVKD. Trimming stripped 3 bases from V and 1 base from J, with 5 bases between. CDR3 length: 13 amino acids.

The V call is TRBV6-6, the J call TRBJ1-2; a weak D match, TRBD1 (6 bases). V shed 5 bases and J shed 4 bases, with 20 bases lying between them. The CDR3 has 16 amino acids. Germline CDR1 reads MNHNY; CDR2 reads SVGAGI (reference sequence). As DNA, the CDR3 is TGTGCCAGCAGTCCTCCGACAGGAGCCGATCTCTATGGCTACACCTTC. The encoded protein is CASSPPTGADLYGYTF.

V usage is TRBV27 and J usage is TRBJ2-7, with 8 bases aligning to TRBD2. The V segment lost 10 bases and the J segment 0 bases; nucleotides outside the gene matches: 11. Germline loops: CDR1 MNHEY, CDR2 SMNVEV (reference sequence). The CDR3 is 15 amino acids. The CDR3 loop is CATGRAGDTSYEQYF. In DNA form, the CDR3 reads TGTGCCACCGGGCGAGCGGGAGACACCTCCTACGAGCAGTACTTC.

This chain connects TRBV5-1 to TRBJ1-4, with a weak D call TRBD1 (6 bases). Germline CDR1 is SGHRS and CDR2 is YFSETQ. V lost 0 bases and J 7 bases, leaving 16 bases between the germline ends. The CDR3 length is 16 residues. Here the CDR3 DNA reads TGCGCCAGCAGCTTGGGCGGGGGGGGCGCGGCTGAAAAACTGTTTTTT. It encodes CASSLGGGGAAEKLFF.

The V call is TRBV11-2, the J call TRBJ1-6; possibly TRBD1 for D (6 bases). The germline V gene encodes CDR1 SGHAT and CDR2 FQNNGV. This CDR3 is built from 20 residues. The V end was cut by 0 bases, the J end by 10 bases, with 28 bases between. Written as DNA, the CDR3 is TGTGCCAGCAGCTTAGATTGGGGGATGGGGGGCTCGCTCCTACGGTCACCCCTCCACTTT. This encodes CASSLDWGMGGSLLRSPLHF. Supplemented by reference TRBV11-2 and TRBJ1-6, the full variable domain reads EAGVAQSPRYKIIEKRQSVAFWCNPISGHATLYWYQQILGQGPKLLIQFQNNGVVDDSQLPKDRFSAERLKGVDSTLKIQPAKLEDSAVYLCASSLDWGMGGSLLRSPLHFGNGTRLTVT.

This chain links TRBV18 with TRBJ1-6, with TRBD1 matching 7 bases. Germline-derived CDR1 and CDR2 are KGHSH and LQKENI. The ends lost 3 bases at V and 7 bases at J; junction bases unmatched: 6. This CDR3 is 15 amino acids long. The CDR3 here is CASSPPGQINSPLHF. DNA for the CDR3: TGTGCCAGCTCACCGCCGGGACAGATCAATTCACCCCTCCACTTT.